Sequencing of this TCR beta chain was carried out in a study of identical twins. Study conclusions and caveats: Fewer insertions marked abundant cord blood beta clonotypes; young adult naive trended weakly, memory not at all. Out-of-frame beta sequences exhibited a weaker degree of excess twin sharing. Shared out-of-frame alpha sequences (those common to twins) showed excess low generation probability.

Germline lookup yields CDR1 MNHEY and CDR2 SMNVEV (reference sequence). This CDR3 spans 15 amino acids. Template switching introduced a universal primer site, and the cDNA bore unique molecular identifiers. A single record per CDR3 protein comes from TCRdb applying MiXCR to the 5' RACE reads. The profile shows about 1.7 million distinct CDR3 sequences, under 35% of them singletons. For this clonotype: What it binds is unknown.

This receptor was obtained from a newborn girl in good health. This rearrangement joins TRBV27 to TRBJ2-4; D gene uncertain. The J call may be faulty, since TRBJ2-7 better matches the DNA end. Sequences were obtained from cord blood. The CDR3 protein is CASSLKDGVVCEQYF. The CDR3 coding sequence is TGTGCCAGCAGTTTAAAGGATGGGGTGGTCTGCGAGCAGTACTTC.